Listed below are T cell receptor beta chains from one sample, sequenced in a study of T cells in Graves' hyperthyroidism and ophthalmopathy. Each CDR3 protein gets one entry after TCRdb re-called the multiplex PCR reads with MiXCR. The sample carries 250,000 to 300,000 distinct CDR3 sequences, about 18% recorded once. Sequences were obtained from blood. These receptors came from a woman in her fifties or sixties with Graves' ophthalmopathy. Each CDR3 is given with its conserved first and last residue. A D gene is named only where the DNA matches it firmly. Clone size is stated in some rows and not others, as once, few, many or a class when expanded.

>TRBJ2-1|TRBV4-1|13|-|-
CASSQDWVNEQFF
TGCGCCAGCAGCCAAGATTGGGTTAATGAGCAGTTCTTC
>TRBJ1-5|TRBV27|15|TRBD1|once
CASRTGGFSNQPQHF
TGTGCCAGCCGGACAGGGGGTTTTAGCAATCAGCCCCAGCATTTT
>TRBJ2-3|TRBV5-4|15|TRBD1|many
CASSKGQGAGDTQYF
TGTGCCAGCAGCAAAGGACAGGGGGCGGGAGATACGCAGTATTTT
>TRBJ1-5|TRBV5-8|16|-|many
CASSFRTSQGNQPQHF
TGTGCCAGCAGCTTTAGAACGAGCCAGGGCAATCAGCCCCAGCATTTT
>TRBJ1-5|TRBV7-8|12|-|many
CASSLTDQPQHF
TGTGCCAGCAGCCTAACCGACCAGCCCCAGCATTTT
>TRBJ1-5|TRBV20-1|14|-|many
CSASDSLSNQPQHF
TGCAGTGCTAGCGACAGTTTAAGCAATCAGCCCCAGCATTTT
>TRBJ2-1|TRBV7-2|18|TRBD2|many
CASSFPSGREFTYNEQFF
TGTGCCAGCAGCTTCCCATCGGGGCGGGAGTTCACATACAATGAGCAGTTCTTC
>TRBJ1-2|TRBV12-5|17|-|many
CASGLNKFSARPYGYTF
TGTGCTAGTGGCCTTAATAAGTTCTCCGCTCGCCCTTATGGCTACACCTTC
>TRBJ2-6|TRBV4-2|14|TRBD2|once
CASSEAGPANVLTF
TGTGCCAGCAGCGAAGCGGGGCCGGCCAACGTCCTGACTTTC
>TRBJ1-6|TRBV4-3|15|-|many
CASSQERAGNSPLHF
TGCGCCAGCAGCCAAGAAAGGGCCGGTAATTCACCCCTCCACTTT
>TRBJ2-2|TRBV18|13|TRBD2|many
CASSGTSSGELFF
TGTGCCAGCTCCGGGACTAGCAGCGGGGAGCTGTTTTTT
>TRBJ1-1|TRBV5-1|16|-|many
CASSPSTGAMNTEAFF
TGCGCCAGCAGCCCGTCGACAGGCGCCATGAACACTGAAGCTTTCTTT
>TRBJ1-1|TRBV3-1|13|-|many
CASSLGRLAEAFF
TGTGCCAGCAGCCTCGGGCGTCTCGCTGAAGCTTTCTTT
>TRBJ1-5|TRBV5-1|15|-|few
CASSPEGGMRQPQHF
TGCGCCAGCAGCCCGGAGGGGGGGATGAGGCAGCCCCAGCATTTT
>TRBJ1-4|TRBV2|14|TRBD1|-
CASIRQGIGEKLFF
TGTGCCAGCATCCGACAGGGAATCGGCGAAAAACTGTTTTTT
>TRBJ1-2|TRBV28|14|-|many
CASSTSRTNYGYTF
TGTGCCAGCAGTACCTCACGGACTAACTATGGCTACACCTTC
>TRBJ2-6|TRBV7-2|16|-|many
CASSFPRSSGANVLTF
TGTGCCAGCAGCTTCCCCCGAAGCTCTGGGGCCAACGTCCTGACTTTC
>TRBJ1-6|TRBV2|13|-|many
CASLQSNNSPLHF
TGTGCCAGTTTGCAGTCCAATAATTCACCCCTCCACTTT
>TRBJ1-3|TRBV6-2/TRBV6-3|12|-|-
CASSYPGNTIYF
TGTGCCAGCAGTTACCCTGGAAACACCATATATTTT
>TRBJ1-5|TRBV6-2/TRBV6-3|16|-|few
CASSPLGQGSNQPQHF
TGTGCCAGCAGTCCTTTGGGGCAGGGGTCCAATCAGCCCCAGCATTTT
>TRBJ2-2|TRBV5-1|14|-|few
CATSTAPGNGELFF
TGCGCCACGTCGACAGCTCCCGGCAACGGGGAGCTGTTTTTT
>TRBJ2-2|TRBV20-1|14|-|few
CSAPSRQTRGELFF
TGCAGTGCTCCCTCTCGACAGACGCGCGGGGAGCTGTTTTTT
>TRBJ2-5|TRBV29-1|13|TRBD1|many
CSVEGRGRETQYF
TGCAGCGTTGAGGGCAGGGGGAGAGAGACCCAGTACTTC
>TRBJ1-3|TRBV7-9|15|TRBD1|few
CASSPGQASGNTIYF
TGTGCCAGCAGCCCGGGACAGGCCTCTGGAAACACCATATATTTT
>TRBJ1-1|TRBV29-1|13|-|many
CSVDEQVNTEAFF
TGCAGCGTTGACGAGCAGGTTAACACTGAAGCTTTCTTT
>TRBJ1-5|TRBV5-1|14|TRBD1|-
CASSPDRPNQPQHF
TGCGCCAGCAGCCCGGACAGGCCCAATCAGCCCCAGCATTTT
>TRBJ1-1|TRBV2|12|-|many
CAWEAPNTEAFF
TGTGCCTGGGAGGCCCCGAACACTGAAGCTTTCTTT
>TRBJ2-7|TRBV6-1|14|-|few
CASSRGGETYEQYF
TGTGCCAGCAGTCGCGGTGGGGAAACCTACGAGCAGTACTTC
>TRBJ2-1|TRBV28|18|TRBD2|few
CASLTPGASGGGYNEQFF
TGTGCCAGCCTTACCCCCGGGGCTAGCGGGGGCGGCTACAATGAGCAGTTCTTC
>TRBJ2-1|TRBV7-9|15|TRBD2|-
CASSLDSGAYNEQFF
TGTGCCAGCAGCTTAGATAGCGGGGCTTACAATGAGCAGTTCTTC
>TRBJ1-1|TRBV7-2|16|-|-
CASSLDSGPRGVGAFF
TGTGCCAGCAGCTTAGACTCGGGACCCCGAGGCGTCGGAGCTTTCTTT
>TRBJ1-2|TRBV4-2|15|-|once
CASSQDDRTIYGYTF
TGTGCCAGCAGCCAAGATGACAGGACGATCTATGGCTACACCTTC
>TRBJ2-3|TRBV5-5|14|-|many
CASRSGTRTDTQYF
TGTGCCAGCAGGTCCGGGACCCGCACAGATACGCAGTATTTT
>TRBJ2-7|TRBV30|15|-|many
CAWSYSGTVAYEQYF
TGTGCCTGGAGTTATTCCGGGACGGTAGCCTACGAGCAGTACTTC
>TRBJ1-5|TRBV6-6|19|TRBD1|few
CASRAGTGADGFFDQPQHF
TGTGCCAGCAGGGCCGGGACAGGTGCCGACGGATTTTTCGATCAGCCCCAGCATTTT
>TRBJ2-3|TRBV30|12|-|many
CAWRGLTDTQYF
TGTGCCTGGAGAGGCCTCACAGATACGCAGTATTTT
>TRBJ1-1|TRBV18|13|-|many
CASTETSNTEAFF
TGTGCCAGCACAGAGACATCGAACACTGAAGCTTTCTTT
>TRBJ1-1|TRBV7-9|15|TRBD1|many
CASSLLTGVSTEAFF
TGTGCCAGCAGCCTGCTGACAGGGGTGAGCACTGAAGCTTTCTTT
>TRBJ2-4|TRBV5-1|16|-|few
CASRVGLRGYGNIQYF
TGCGCCAGCAGAGTAGGGCTTCGGGGTTACGGAAACATTCAGTACTTC
>TRBJ2-7|TRBV7-3|13|-|many
CASSFAGNREQYF
TGTGCCAGCAGCTTCGCAGGGAATCGCGAGCAGTACTTC
>TRBJ2-7|TRBV6-1|14|-|many
CASRPGTATYEQYF
TGTGCCAGCAGACCCGGGACGGCCACCTACGAGCAGTACTTC
>TRBJ2-2|TRBV2|12|-|many
CARRAITGELFF
TGTGCCAGACGTGCCATCACCGGGGAGCTGTTTTTT
>TRBJ2-2|TRBV7-2|16|-|many
CASSLVGGQYTGELFF
TGTGCCAGCAGCTTAGTGGGGGGACAGTACACCGGGGAGCTGTTTTTT
>TRBJ2-7|TRBV7-2|14|-|-
CASSPGLYPYEQYF
TGTGCCAGCAGCCCGGGACTCTACCCTTACGAGCAGTACTTC
>TRBJ1-2|TRBV7-2|16|TRBD1|many
CASSYTGTGVVYGYTF
TGTGCCAGCAGCTATACCGGGACAGGGGTGGTCTATGGCTACACCTTC
>TRBJ2-1|TRBV3-1|15|-|many
CASSQVDSSGNEQFF
TGTGCCAGCAGCCAAGTGGACTCCTCGGGCAATGAGCAGTTCTTC
>TRBJ1-2|TRBV6-2/TRBV6-3|15|TRBD1|many
CASSYSTGTSNGYTF
TGTGCCAGCAGTTACTCGACAGGGACCTCAAATGGCTACACCTTC
>TRBJ2-2|TRBV11-2|15|-|-
CASSLFVGHTGELFF
TGTGCCAGCAGCTTATTTGTGGGGCACACCGGGGAGCTGTTTTTT
>TRBJ1-2|TRBV7-6|14|TRBD1|-
CASSSTGVIYGYTF
TGTGCCAGCTCCAGTACAGGGGTGATTTATGGCTACACCTTC
>TRBJ1-1|TRBV6-9|11|-|-
CASSSQGSAFF
TGTGCCAGCAGTTCCCAGGGTAGCGCTTTCTTT
>TRBJ1-1|TRBV5-1|14|-|few
CASSLGPANTEAFF
TGCGCCAGCAGCTTGGGTCCGGCGAACACTGAAGCTTTCTTT
>TRBJ1-1|TRBV12-3/TRBV12-4|12|-|many
CASSPDSFEAFF
TGTGCCAGCAGCCCCGACAGTTTTGAAGCTTTCTTT
>TRBJ1-1|TRBV7-2|15|-|many
CASTPMPGVGTEAFF
TGTGCCAGCACCCCTATGCCAGGGGTTGGCACTGAAGCTTTCTTT
>TRBJ2-7|TRBV20-1|13|-|many
CSASPRRENEQYF
TGCAGTGCTAGCCCGAGAAGGGAAAACGAGCAGTACTTC
>TRBJ1-1|TRBV18|13|TRBD1|many
CASSRDRDTEAFF
TGTGCCAGCTCACGGGACAGGGACACTGAAGCTTTCTTT